The 14 T cell receptor beta chains below come from one sample, sequenced in a study of post-analysis software for immune sequencing data. Points from the study as a whole: Higher frequency in patients than in controls was seen for roughly five TRBV segments, with TRBV5-6, TRBV5-1 and TRBV20-1 among them.

Their cognate antigens are unknown. Unique molecular identifiers tagged the TCR beta cDNA libraries. From the PCR reads, TCRdb called clonotypes with MiXCR, one entry per CDR3 protein. Among a few hundred thousand distinct CDR3 sequences, 34% were seen once, and the ten largest hold 4.5% to 7.5%. Material: blood. The origin of the receptors is a girl aged 2-17 years with multiple sclerosis.

The chain is built from TRBV7-9 and TRBJ2-3; D is perhaps TRBD2 (5 bases). This CDR3 comprises 15 residues. Trimming left V 5 bases short and J 3 bases short, with 15 bases between. Germline V CDR1 and CDR2: SEHNR, FQNEAQ (reference sequence). The DNA for the CDR3 is TGTGCCAGCAGCCCGCCGAGGGCGCATACAGATACGCAGTATTTT. This translates into CASSPPRAHTDTQYF.

This clonotype was observed a few times. The V and J genes are TRBV2 and TRBJ2-6, with TRBD1 matching 9 bases. This CDR3 comprises 18 residues. The junction had 10 bases not matched to a gene; V was cut back by 6 bases and J by 1 base. Germline CDR1 is SNHLY and CDR2 is FYNNEI. The CDR3, as DNA: TGTGCCAGCAGGGGGGGACAGGGACCTTCTTCTGGGGCCAACGTCCTGACTTTC. Its translation: CASRGGQGPSSGANVLTF.

Note on this clonotype: One junction end does not reproduce the germline sequence, and a read error may be involved. The rearrangement uses TRBV20-1 and TRBJ1-1, with 9 bases fitting TRBD1. The CDR3 covers 15 residues. In germline, CDR1 is DFQATT, CDR2 SNEGSKA (reference sequence). CDR3 DNA: TGCAGTGCTGGAGAACCGGGACAGGGTGTCACTGAAGCTTTCTTT. Protein: CSAGEPGQGVTEAFF.

This clonotype was counted a few times. This chain joins TRBV5-1 and TRBJ2-5, with D possibly TRBD2 on 6 matching bases. This CDR3 contains 14 residues. Trimming took off 2 bases at V and 2 bases at J, with 10 bases between the two ends. Germline-derived CDR1 and CDR2 are SGHRS and YFSETQ. The CDR3 DNA reads as TGCGCCAGCAGCTTTGATGCGGGACAAGAGACCCAGTACTTC. It yields the protein CASSFDAGQETQYF.

This clonotype was detected once. V and J are TRBV6-1 and TRBJ2-1, with 8 bases identical to TRBD2. V gave up 2 bases and J gave up 3 bases; unmatched junction bases: 6. Germline CDR1 reads MNHNS; CDR2 reads SASEGT. CDR3 length equals 16 residues. CDR3 DNA: TGTGCCAGCAGTGAAATGGCGGGGGGCTTCTACAATGAGCAGTTCTTC. Encoded protein: CASSEMAGGFYNEQFF.

Comments on this clonotype: Possible read error: a much larger clone is one base away. The rearrangement uses TRBV6-5 and TRBJ1-2; tentatively, D is TRBD1 (6 bases). The CDR3 covers 13 residues. CDR1 MNHEY and CDR2 SVGAGI come from the germline V gene. CDR3 coding DNA: TGTGCCAGCAGTCGGGACATCAACTATAGCTACACCTTC. Its translation is CASSRDINYSYTF.

This clonotype occurred many times. The chain combines TRBV29-1 with TRBJ1-2; possible D gene TRBD1, 5 bases. V lost 5 bases, J lost 7 bases, and 14 bases lay in between. Looked up from germline, CDR1 is SQVTM and CDR2 is ANQGSEA. The CDR3 length is 12 residues. This CDR3 reads CSVHEGDGGYTF. CDR3 sequence (DNA): TGCAGCGTTCATGAAGGGGATGGTGGCTACACCTTC.

This clonotype has only a few counts. The rearrangement uses TRBV5-5 and TRBJ1-2; D is perhaps TRBD1 (6 bases). From germline, CDR1 is SGHKS and CDR2 YYEKEE (reference sequence). Trimming pared 4 bases from V and 3 bases from J, leaving 16 bases between. This CDR3 region has 15 residues. In DNA form, the CDR3 reads TGTGCCAGCAGCCAGGACGGGGGCGCCCACTATGGCTACACCTTC. Its protein is CASSQDGGAHYGYTF.

Notes on this clonotype: A read error is possible here, since a much larger clone lies one base away. The V and J genes are TRBV5-1 and TRBJ1-1; 8 bases are shared with TRBD1. Trimming cost V 5 bases and J 1 base; bases outside gene matches: 4. Germline assignment: CDR1 SGHRS and CDR2 YFSETQ. This CDR3 is built from 14 residues. CDR3 loop: CASRRGTGNTEAFF. The CDR3 DNA sequence: TGCGCCAGCAGGAGGGGGACAGGGAACACTGAAGCTTTCTTT.

This clonotype has only a few counts. This chain uses TRBV2 with TRBJ2-1, with 9 positions matching TRBD2. The CDR3 sequence is 14 residues long. J lost 4 bases, V lost 8 bases, and 6 bases had no gene match. From germline, CDR1 is SNHLY and CDR2 FYNNEI. The CDR3 bases are TGTGCCAGCGGCGGACTAGCGAATTACAATGAGCAGTTCTTC. The encoded protein is CASGGLANYNEQFF.

This clonotype was seen a handful of times. The V call is TRBV20-1, the J call TRBJ2-7, with TRBD1 matching over 7 bases. This CDR3 spans 13 amino acids. Losses at the gene ends were 5 bases for V and 2 bases for J; bases not matched to a gene: 6. CDR1 and CDR2 (germline): DFQATT, SNEGSKA (reference sequence). CDR3 sequence (DNA): TGCAGTGCTGGTGGACAGGTGGCCTACGAGCAGTACTTC. Translated, it gives CSAGGQVAYEQYF.

This clonotype was recorded a few times. The chain links TRBV10-3 to TRBJ1-5; D gene ambiguous. Germline V gene lookup returns CDR1 ENHRY and CDR2 SYGVKD. The length of the CDR3 is 11 residues. The ends were cut back, 1 base at V and 12 bases at J, with 7 bases in the middle. CDR3 in amino acids: CAISEFGVQHF. CDR3 DNA sequence: TGTGCCATCAGTGAGTTTGGGGTCCAGCATTTT.

The chain uses TRBV3-1 and TRBJ2-7; TRBD2 aligns across 8 bases. CDR1 and CDR2 from the germline V gene are LGHDT and YNNKEL (reference sequence). There are 13 residues in the CDR3. V was clipped by 7 bases and J by 4 bases; unmatched bases: 6. CDR3 DNA: TGTGCCAGCAACCTAGCGGGTGATTACGAGCAGTACTTC. It yields the protein CASNLAGDYEQYF.

This clonotype was seen a handful of times. This chain uses TRBV13 with TRBJ2-1; D might be TRBD1 (6 bases). This CDR3 spans 13 amino acids. Trimming took off 1 base at V and 12 bases at J, with 13 bases between the two ends. CDR1 PRHDT and CDR2 FYEKMQ come from the germline V gene (reference sequence). As DNA, the CDR3 is TGTGCCAGCAGCTTAGACAGGGTCGTTGCGCAGTTCTTC. It specifies CASSLDRVVAQFF.